This entry describes one T cell receptor (beta chain). Indicated time point: pretreatment peripheral blood. This specimen belongs to a study of PD-L1 blockade in urothelial cancer. Assay: immunoSEQ multiplex PCR; the TCRdb copy retains only in-frame clones and omits some. Here the sample spans about 53,000 clones, around nine tenths being singletons. Germline CDR1 reads WSHSY; CDR2 reads SAAADI. CDR3 length: 12 residues. Deletions cut 9 bases from V and 1 base from J, with 9 bases between. J is TRBJ1-1 and V is TRBV10-2; TRBD1 might be the D (5 bases). The material sequenced was PBMCs, taken around atezolizumab (anti-PD-L1) treatment. The origin of this receptor is a woman between 55 and 75 years old with urothelial cancer. The CDR3 loop reads CASLDRNTEAFF. CDR3 DNA: TGCGCCAGTCTCGACAGGAACACTGAAGCTTTCTTT.